This is a list of T cell receptor beta chains from one sample in a study of Ad26.COV2.S vaccination and SARS-CoV-2 variants. Measured with immunoSEQ multiplex PCR; TCRdb has only the in-frame clones, and not every one. This table holds around 320,000 clones, around 84% found once. The sequences come from peripheral blood, collected in a trial of Ad26.COV2.S vaccine versus placebo. Receptors originate from a person aged 18-65 years who received the Ad26.COV2.S COVID-19 vaccine or a placebo. Each CDR3 is given with its conserved first and last residue. A D gene is named only where the DNA matches it firmly. Clone size is not always given. Where it is, it says once, few, many or a class for expanded clones.

size	D	V	J	CDR3	DNA
.	.	TRBV21-1	TRBJ1-5	CASSKAGCDSNQPQHF	TGTGCCAGCAGCAAAGCAGGATGCGACAGCAATCAGCCCCAGCATTTT
few	.	TRBV5-1	TRBJ2-3	CASSFSTDTQYF	TGCGCCAGCAGCTTCAGTACAGATACGCAGTATTTT
.	.	TRBV5-1	TRBJ1-2	CASSLGLSRTNYGYTF	TGCGCCAGCAGCTTAGGACTGTCAAGAACTAACTATGGCTACACCTTC
.	TRBD1	TRBV19	TRBJ1-2	CASSRTGTSGYGYTF	TGTGCCAGTAGCCGGACAGGGACGTCCGGCTATGGCTACACCTTC
few	TRBD1	TRBV2	TRBJ2-7	CASSGGTGEYEQYF	TGTGCCAGCAGTGGAGGGACAGGGGAGTACGAGCAGTACTTC
.	.	TRBV7-3	TRBJ1-3	CASSRQGLPGNTIYF	TGTGCCAGCAGCCGCCAGGGACTCCCTGGAAACACCATATATTTT
.	.	TRBV5-6	TRBJ2-3	CASSLKATSTDTQYF	TGTGCCAGCAGCTTGAAAGCGACTAGCACAGATACGCAGTATTTT
.	.	TRBV6-5	TRBJ1-1	CASSYSEGSTEAFF	TGTGCCAGCAGTTACTCCGAGGGATCCACTGAAGCTTTCTTT
few	.	TRBV7-9	TRBJ1-1	CASSLGASSNTEAFF	TGTGCCAGCAGCTTAGGGGCCTCCTCCAACACTGAAGCTTTCTTT
.	.	TRBV21-1	TRBJ2-7	CASSKADDSGRPLNYEQYF	TGTGCCAGCAGCAAAGCGGACGACTCCGGCCGCCCATTAAACTACGAGCAGTACTTC
.	.	TRBV4-1	TRBJ2-7	CASSQAWGGARASYEQYF	TGCGCCAGCAGCCAAGCCTGGGGCGGGGCCAGAGCTTCCTACGAGCAGTACTTC
.	TRBD2	TRBV10-3	TRBJ2-1	CAISGKLAKSGNEQFF	TGTGCCATCAGTGGAAAACTAGCGAAATCGGGCAATGAGCAGTTCTTC
.	TRBD1	TRBV10-3	TRBJ1-6	CAISEGGDRGSYNSPLHF	TGTGCCATCAGTGAGGGGGGGGACAGGGGTTCCTATAATTCACCCCTCCACTTT
.	.	TRBV4-3	TRBJ1-2	CASSHLSGSGYTF	TGCGCCAGCAGCCACCTTTCCGGCTCTGGCTACACCTTC
few	TRBD2	TRBV5-6	TRBJ2-3	CASRLAGITDTQYF	TGTGCCAGCAGGCTAGCGGGGATAACAGATACGCAGTATTTT
.	.	TRBV7-9	TRBJ1-1	CASSPTQKTEAFF	TGTGCCAGCAGCCCTACTCAGAAAACTGAAGCTTTCTTT
.	TRBD2	TRBV3-1/TRBV3-2	TRBJ2-7	CASSLSGTTPYEQYF	TGTGCCAGCAGCCTCTCCGGGACTACTCCCTACGAGCAGTACTTC
.	.	TRBV30	TRBJ1-2	CAWPRRTNYGYTF	TGTGCCTGGCCGCGGAGGACTAACTATGGCTACACCTTC
.	.	TRBV29-1	TRBJ1-2	CSVIRGGYGYTF	TGCAGCGTTATTAGAGGTGGCTATGGCTACACCTTC
.	.	TRBV5-1	TRBJ1-1	CASSPLGQRMNTEAFF	TGCGCCAGCAGCCCCCTGGGGCAGAGAATGAACACTGAAGCTTTCTTT
.	TRBD2	TRBV6-5	TRBJ2-1	CASSSERGRRNEQFF	TGTGCCAGCAGTTCGGAGCGGGGGCGCCGCAATGAGCAGTTCTTC
.	.	TRBV11-2	TRBJ2-6	CASCYGLFSGANVLTF	TGTGCCAGCTGTTACGGTCTTTTCTCTGGGGCCAACGTCCTGACTTTC
.	.	TRBV6-1	TRBJ1-1	CASSESGARTEAFF	TGTGCCAGCAGTGAGTCTGGGGCGAGGACTGAAGCTTTCTTT
.	.	TRBV7-6	TRBJ1-6	CASSLLDSSNSPLHF	TGTGCCAGCAGCTTACTGGACAGCTCGAATTCACCCCTCCACTTT
.	.	TRBV6-2/TRBV6-3	TRBJ2-7	CASSSGITYEQYF	TGTGCCAGCAGTTCGGGCATCACCTACGAGCAGTACTTC
.	TRBD2	TRBV5-1	TRBJ2-3	CASSPRSGGSPRTDTQYF	TGCGCCAGCAGCCCACGTAGCGGGGGCTCCCCCAGGACAGATACGCAGTATTTT
once	TRBD1	TRBV7-2	TRBJ1-2	CASSWGGTGYGYTF	TGTGCCAGCAGCTGGGGCGGGACAGGCTATGGCTACACCTTC
.	.	TRBV28	TRBJ1-5	CASRSSNQPQHF	TGTGCCAGCCGCTCAAGCAATCAGCCCCAGCATTTT
.	.	TRBV27	TRBJ1-1	CASSFIVNTEAFF	TGTGCCAGCAGTTTTATAGTGAACACTGAAGCTTTCTTT
.	.	TRBV15	TRBJ2-1	CATSRGGGFGENEQFF	TGTGCCACCAGCAGAGGTGGGGGTTTTGGGGAGAATGAGCAGTTCTTC
.	.	TRBV3-1/TRBV3-2	TRBJ2-7	CASSQVLNLGVPSYEQYF	TGTGCCAGCAGCCAAGTATTAAATCTGGGGGTTCCGTCCTACGAGCAGTACTTC
.	.	TRBV5-1	TRBJ1-5	CASSLGGSSFGNQPQHF	TGCGCCAGCAGCTTGGGGGGGTCATCTTTTGGCAATCAGCCCCAGCATTTT
.	.	TRBV7-8	TRBJ1-2	CASSLEGYGYTF	TGTGCCAGCAGCTTAGAGGGATATGGCTACACCTTC
.	.	TRBV11-2	TRBJ2-3	CASSSVLAEPTDTQYF	TGTGCCAGCAGCTCCGTTTTAGCGGAGCCAACAGATACGCAGTATTTT
.	.	TRBV3-1/TRBV3-2	TRBJ1-2	CASSQGSDLFYGYTF	TGTGCCAGCAGCCAAGGGTCCGATTTATTTTATGGCTACACCTTC
.	.	TRBV6-1	TRBJ1-4	CASSDRATNEKLFF	TGTGCCAGCAGTGACAGAGCAACTAATGAAAAACTGTTTTTT
.	.	TRBV6-2/TRBV6-3	TRBJ2-7	CASSYPGEGYEQYF	TGTGCCAGCAGTTACCCAGGAGAGGGCTACGAGCAGTACTTC
.	.	TRBV27	TRBJ2-1	CASKYTRGGFTHEQFF	TGTGCCAGCAAATACACCAGGGGGGGATTCACGCATGAGCAGTTCTTC
.	.	TRBV19	TRBJ2-1	CASSIGGTNNEQFF	TGTGCCAGTAGTATTGGAGGGACCAACAATGAGCAGTTCTTC
once	.	TRBV6-6	TRBJ2-2	CASSLNTGELFF	TGTGCCAGCAGTTTGAACACCGGGGAGCTGTTTTTT
.	TRBD2	TRBV3-1/TRBV3-2	TRBJ2-5	CASSQGMMVNSGGKETQYF	TGTGCCAGCAGCCAAGGGATGATGGTTAATAGCGGGGGAAAAGAGACCCAGTACTTC
.	TRBD1	TRBV5-4	TRBJ2-1	CASSQDRAPYNEQFF	TGTGCCAGCAGCCAGGACAGGGCCCCCTACAATGAGCAGTTCTTC
.	.	TRBV9	TRBJ1-6	CASSRSTSPLHF	TGTGCCAGCAGCCGGAGCACTTCACCCCTCCACTTT
.	TRBD2	TRBV7-2	TRBJ2-3	CASSLLAGVITDTQYF	TGTGCCAGCAGCTTATTAGCGGGGGTAATCACAGATACGCAGTATTTT
.	.	TRBV5-6	TRBJ1-2	CASSLPGDGGYGYTF	TGTGCCAGCAGCTTGCCAGGGGATGGGGGGTATGGCTACACCTTC
.	.	TRBV30	TRBJ1-3	CAWSQGGNTIYF	TGTGCCTGGTCCCAAGGTGGAAACACCATATATTTT
.	TRBD1	TRBV6-2/TRBV6-3	TRBJ2-7	CASSRRTGGLYEQYF	TGTGCCAGCAGTCGCCGGACAGGGGGCCTCTACGAGCAGTACTTC
.	.	TRBV2	TRBJ2-7	CASSEWDPQYF	TGTGCCAGCAGTGAGTGGGACCCTCAGTACTTC
.	.	TRBV7-9	TRBJ1-1	CASSLVVVGREAFF	TGTGCCAGCAGCTTAGTGGTTGTTGGGAGGGAAGCTTTCTTT
.	TRBD1	TRBV19	TRBJ1-4	CASRPTGAREKLFF	TGTGCCAGTAGACCCACAGGGGCCCGCGAAAAACTGTTTTTT
.	.	TRBV7-7	TRBJ1-3	CASNQREVLEGGNTIYF	TGTGCTAGCAATCAGCGAGAGGTCCTGGAGGGCGGAAACACCATATATTTT
.	TRBD1	TRBV18	TRBJ1-5	CASSPPTGVGNQPQHF	TGTGCCAGCTCACCACCGACAGGGGTAGGCAATCAGCCCCAGCATTTT
.	.	TRBV5-1	TRBJ1-1	CASRAMERGMNTEAFF	TGCGCCAGCAGGGCCATGGAGAGGGGTATGAACACTGAAGCTTTCTTT
.	.	TRBV6-1	TRBJ2-7	CASSEGGLLYEQYF	TGTGCCAGCAGTGAGGGGGGACTCCTCTACGAGCAGTACTTC
.	.	TRBV5-1	TRBJ2-3	CASSLLADTQYF	TGCGCCAGCAGCTTGTTAGCGGATACGCAGTATTTT